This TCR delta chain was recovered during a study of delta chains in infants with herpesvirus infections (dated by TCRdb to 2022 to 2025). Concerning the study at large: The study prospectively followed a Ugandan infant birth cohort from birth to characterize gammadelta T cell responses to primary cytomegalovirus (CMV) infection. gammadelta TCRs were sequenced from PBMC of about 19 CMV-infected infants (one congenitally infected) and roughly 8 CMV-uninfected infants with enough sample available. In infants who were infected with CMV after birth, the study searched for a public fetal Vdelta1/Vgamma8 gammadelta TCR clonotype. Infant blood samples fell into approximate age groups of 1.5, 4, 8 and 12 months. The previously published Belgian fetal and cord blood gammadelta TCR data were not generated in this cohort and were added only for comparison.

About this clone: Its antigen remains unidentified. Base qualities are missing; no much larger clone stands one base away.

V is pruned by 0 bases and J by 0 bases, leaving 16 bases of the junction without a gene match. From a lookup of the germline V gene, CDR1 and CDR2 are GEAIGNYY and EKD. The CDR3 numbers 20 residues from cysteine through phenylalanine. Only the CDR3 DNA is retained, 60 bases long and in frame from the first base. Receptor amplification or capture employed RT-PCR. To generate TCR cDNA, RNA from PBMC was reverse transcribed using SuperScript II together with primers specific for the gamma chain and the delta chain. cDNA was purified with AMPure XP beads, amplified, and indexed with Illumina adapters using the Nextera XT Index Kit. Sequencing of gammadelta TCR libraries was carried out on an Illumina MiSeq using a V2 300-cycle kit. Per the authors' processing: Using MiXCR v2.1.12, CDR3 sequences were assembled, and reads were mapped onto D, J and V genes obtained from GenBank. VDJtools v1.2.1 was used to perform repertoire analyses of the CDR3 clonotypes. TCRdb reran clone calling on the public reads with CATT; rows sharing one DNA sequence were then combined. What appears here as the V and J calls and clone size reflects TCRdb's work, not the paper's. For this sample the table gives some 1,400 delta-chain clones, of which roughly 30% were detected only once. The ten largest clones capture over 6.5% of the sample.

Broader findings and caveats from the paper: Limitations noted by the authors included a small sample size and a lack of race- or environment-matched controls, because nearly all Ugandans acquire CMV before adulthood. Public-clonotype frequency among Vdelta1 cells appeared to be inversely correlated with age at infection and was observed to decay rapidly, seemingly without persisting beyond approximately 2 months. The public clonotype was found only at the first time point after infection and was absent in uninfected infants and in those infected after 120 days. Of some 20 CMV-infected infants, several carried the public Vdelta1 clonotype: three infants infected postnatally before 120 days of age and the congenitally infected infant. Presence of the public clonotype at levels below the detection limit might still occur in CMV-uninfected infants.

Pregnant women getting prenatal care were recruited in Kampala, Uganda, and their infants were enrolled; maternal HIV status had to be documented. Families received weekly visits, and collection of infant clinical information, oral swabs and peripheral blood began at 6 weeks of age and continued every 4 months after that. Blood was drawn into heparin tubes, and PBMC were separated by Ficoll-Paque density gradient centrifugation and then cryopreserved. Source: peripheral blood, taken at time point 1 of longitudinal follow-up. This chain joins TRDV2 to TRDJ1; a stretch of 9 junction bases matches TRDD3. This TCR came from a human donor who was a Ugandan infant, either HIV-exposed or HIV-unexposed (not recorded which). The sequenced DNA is TGTGCCTGTGACACCCTCGACAGTTCCTTACTGGGGGAATACACCGATAAACTCATCTTT. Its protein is CACDTLDSSLLGEYTDKLIF.